This entry describes one TCR beta chain. RNA amounts of roughly 0.45 to 1 ug underwent reverse transcription with random hexamers. MiXCR, run by TCRdb on the immunoSEQ multiplex PCR reads, gives a single entry per CDR3 protein. The data hold roughly 80,000 distinct CDR3 sequences, with under 95% observed a single time. The CDR3 runs 14 residues. With 6 bases clipped from V and 7 bases from J, the junction kept 10 bases outside the gene matches. The germline gives CDR1 MDHEN, CDR2 SYDVKM. The sample is drawn from a study of CD8 T cells in Susac syndrome. Sample: CD4+ T cells from PBMCs. V usage is TRBV28 and J usage is TRBJ2-7; 9 positions agree with TRBD1. This clonotype was obtained from a human donor with Susac syndrome. The CDR3 loop is CASRPGQGVSEQYF. The CDR3 bases are TGTGCCAGCAGACCGGGACAGGGAGTCTCTGAGCAGTACTTC.